The 29 T cell receptor beta chains below all came from one sample that was sequenced in a study of cytomegalovirus exposure and HLA in healthy donors. This PCR relied on a set of 60 Vbeta primers and 13 Jbeta primers. Sequencing was performed with immunoSEQ multiplex PCR; in TCRdb, only in-frame clones are kept and a portion is missing. The sample's table shows about 64,000 clones. The source material was PBMCs. These receptors originate from a woman between 18 and 29 years old in good health and CMV-seronegative.

The V and J genes are TRBV30 and TRBJ2-1, with 10 bases that match TRBD2. This CDR3 is built from 14 residues. After removal of 0 bases from V and 14 bases from J, the junction contained 10 bases not matched to a gene. The germline CDR1 and CDR2 sequences are GTSNPN and SVGIG (reference sequence). CDR3 coding DNA: TGTGCCTGGAGTGTAAAACCAGCGGGGGGGCGGGAGTTCTTC. Translation gives CAWSVKPAGGREFF.

The rearrangement links TRBV18 to TRBJ1-1; a possible D gene is TRBD1 (6 bases). CDR1 KGHSH and CDR2 LQKENI come from the germline V gene. V lost 3 bases to trimming and J lost 4 bases, with 12 bases between them. CDR3 length: 14 residues. The CDR3 protein is CASSPQGQRTEAFF. CDR3 coding DNA: TGTGCCAGCTCACCTCAGGGGCAGCGCACTGAAGCTTTCTTT.

This chain links TRBV7-2 with TRBJ2-4, with D perhaps matching TRBD1 (6 bases). The CDR3 spans 17 residues. The V end was cut by 5 bases, the J end by 0 bases, with 17 bases between. Germline V gives CDR1 SGHTA, CDR2 FQGNSA. The CDR3 region has the DNA TGTGCCAGCAGCCCGACAGGCGTAGTCATAGCCAAAAACATTCAGTACTTC. Residues: CASSPTGVVIAKNIQYF.

This chain links TRBV29-1 with TRBJ1-2, with D uncertain. The CDR3 length is 8 residues. Germline CDR1 and CDR2: SQVTM and ANQGSEA. V was shortened by 7 bases and J by 8 bases, with 5 bases between the two germline ends. The chain's CDR3 is CSAGGYTF. CDR3 nucleotides: TGCAGCGCCGGGGGCTACACCTTC.

The genes are TRBV19 and TRBJ2-3; TRBD1 matches 9 bases. CDR1 is LNHDA and CDR2 is SQIVND in the germline V gene (reference sequence). Germline trimming cut 3 bases from V and 5 bases from J; bases unmatched to any gene: 6. The CDR3 contains 15 residues. The chain's CDR3 is CASSIRTGAIDTQYF. CDR3 nucleotides: TGTGCCAGTAGTATCCGGACAGGGGCTATAGATACGCAGTATTTT. Full variable domain (outside the CDR3, taken from reference TRBV19 and TRBJ2-3): DGGITQSPKYLFRKEGQNVTLSCEQNLNHDAMYWYRQDPGQGLRLIYYSQIVNDFQKGDIAEGYSVSREKKESFPLTVTSAQKNPTAFYLCASSIRTGAIDTQYFGPGTRLTVL.

As DNA, the CDR3 is TGTGCCAGCAGACCCAGCGGGAGCCATGAGCAGTTCTTC. Its translation is CASRPSGSHEQFF. This chain joins TRBV14 and TRBJ2-1, with 8 nucleotides matching TRBD2. The CDR3 consists of 13 residues. With V trimmed by 6 bases and J by 8 bases, 6 bases remained unmatched. Germline V gene sequence: CDR1 SGHDN, CDR2 FVKESK.

Of note for this clone: Additional DNA sequences in this sample encode the identical CDR3. This chain connects TRBV5-1 to TRBJ2-3; tentatively, D is TRBD2 (5 bases). Deletions cut 4 bases from V and 0 bases from J, with 15 bases between. Germline values: CDR1 SGHRS, CDR2 YFSETQ. This CDR3 has 16 residues. The CDR3 DNA follows: TGCGCCAGCAGCCCGGACTCTGCATCTAGCACAGATACGCAGTATTTT. Its translation is CASSPDSASSTDTQYF.

The chain recombines TRBV11-1 with TRBJ2-1; D possibly corresponds to TRBD2 (5 bases). Between the trimmed V and J ends, which lost 5 bases and 9 bases, there was a span of 17 bases. The CDR3 loop spans 14 amino acids. The germline V gene encodes CDR1 SGHAT and CDR2 FQDESV (reference sequence). DNA for the CDR3: TGTGCCAGCAGCCCCAACCCAGCGGCTCCTGAGCAGTTCTTC. This codes for CASSPNPAAPEQFF.

The rearrangement uses TRBV18 and TRBJ1-1; D not resolved. The CDR3 totals 16 residues. Trimming shortened V by 0 bases and J by 5 bases, and 16 bases separated the two germline ends. CDR1 is KGHSH, CDR2 LQKENI, per germline. This CDR3 reads CASSPPLTGRTTEAFF. CDR3 DNA: TGTGCCAGCTCACCACCACTCACTGGGAGAACGACTGAAGCTTTCTTT.

The V and J genes are TRBV5-4 and TRBJ2-7; 8 bases map to TRBD2. The germline CDR1 and CDR2 sequences are SGHNT and YYREEE (reference sequence). J gave up 5 bases and V 0 bases, and 1 base lay outside the gene matches. CDR3 length equals 13 residues. CDR3 loop: CASSLEAGDEQYF. The DNA for the CDR3 is TGTGCCAGCAGCTTGGAAGCGGGGGACGAGCAGTACTTC.

The gene calls are TRBV6-6 and TRBJ2-7; 7 positions agree with TRBD2. Trimming removed 1 base from V and 2 bases from J; junction bases left unmatched: 5. This CDR3 spans 15 amino acids. CDR1 and CDR2 (germline): MNHNY, SVGAGI (reference sequence). In DNA, the CDR3 is TGTGCCAGCAGTTACTGGTGGGGGGGAGCCTACGAGCAGTACTTC. Translation: CASSYWWGGAYEQYF.

The CDR3 DNA reads TGTGCCAGCAGCGCTCGGGACAGGGAGGATTCACCCCTCCACTTT. Amino acid sequence: CASSARDREDSPLHF. The gene calls are TRBV13 and TRBJ1-6; TRBD1 matches 9 bases. This CDR3 comprises 15 residues. CDR1 is PRHDT and CDR2 is FYEKMQ in the germline V gene (reference sequence). The junction had 7 bases not matched to a gene; V was cut back by 5 bases and J by 8 bases.

V is TRBV6-5 and J is TRBJ1-5; TRBD1 might be the D (5 bases). The germline V gene encodes CDR1 MNHEY and CDR2 SVGAGI. V shed 0 bases and J shed 5 bases, with 8 bases lying between them. The CDR3 is 14 amino acids. The CDR3 bases are TGTGCCAGCAGTTACTCGATAGGGGATCAGCCCCAGCATTTT. It yields the protein CASSYSIGDQPQHF.

This rearrangement joins TRBV13 to TRBJ1-2; TRBD1 might be the D (6 bases). V dropped 0 bases and J dropped 6 bases, with 8 bases sitting between them. In germline, CDR1 is PRHDT, CDR2 FYEKMQ (reference sequence). This CDR3 is 13 amino acids long. As DNA, the CDR3 is TGTGCCAGCAGCTTAGGCCGGACAGATGGCTACACCTTC. Protein product: CASSLGRTDGYTF. Combining the CDR3 with reference TRBV13 and TRBJ1-2 gives the whole variable domain AAGVIQSPRHLIKEKRETATLKCYPIPRHDTVYWYQQGPGQDPQFLISFYEKMQSDKGSIPDRFSAQQFSDYHSELNMSSLELGDSALYFCASSLGRTDGYTFGSGTRLTVV.

Regarding this clone: The same CDR3 also results from other DNA sequences found in this sample. The chain employs TRBV5-1 and TRBJ2-6; no clear D. The CDR3 extends over 16 amino acids. CDR1 and CDR2 (germline): SGHRS, YFSETQ. V gave up 4 bases and J gave up 0 bases, with 11 bases separating them. The CDR3 DNA sequence: TGCGCCAGCAGCCCCTACCTCGACTCTGGGGCCAACGTCCTGACTTTC. This codes for CASSPYLDSGANVLTF. The whole variable domain, remainder taken from reference TRBV5-1 and TRBJ2-6, is KAGVTQTPRYLIKTRGQQVTLSCSPISGHRSVSWYQQTPGQGLQFLFEYFSETQRNKGNFPGRFSGRQFSNSRSEMNVSTLELGDSALYLCASSPYLDSGANVLTFGAGSRLTVL.

The rearrangement links TRBV20-1 to TRBJ2-3, with unresolved D. CDR3 length equals 11 residues. The V gene's germline CDR1 is DFQATT and CDR2 SNEGSKA (reference sequence). Trimming left V 3 bases short and J 10 bases short, with 11 bases between. The DNA of the CDR3 is TGCAGTGCTAGTTTCCTAGGAGCGCAGTATTTT. Translating gives CSASFLGAQYF.

The gene calls are TRBV30 and TRBJ1-2; D is perhaps TRBD1 (6 bases). The CDR3 consists of 14 residues. Germline-derived CDR1 and CDR2 are GTSNPN and SVGIG (reference sequence). V was pared by 8 bases and J by 4 bases, with 20 bases between. This chain's CDR3 is CARLTDSQLYGYTF. CDR3 sequence (DNA): TGTGCCAGATTAACGGACAGCCAGCTCTATGGCTACACCTTC.

This chain links TRBV5-4 with TRBJ1-1; possibly TRBD1 for D (6 bases). The V and J ends lost 1 base and 4 bases respectively, with 14 bases between them. The CDR3 spans 15 residues. Germline loops: CDR1 SGHNT, CDR2 YYREEE (reference sequence). CDR3 coding DNA: TGTGCCAGCAGCTTGATTAACAGGGCTGGCACTGAAGCTTTCTTT. This codes for CASSLINRAGTEAFF.

The gene calls are TRBV5-1 and TRBJ2-1; 9 bases line up with TRBD2. The ends lost 3 bases at V and 5 bases at J; junction bases unmatched: 6. This CDR3 is built from 15 residues. The germline CDR1 and CDR2 sequences are SGHRS and YFSETQ. The CDR3 nucleotides are TGCGCCAGCAGCTCGTTGGCGGGGGGGGACAATGAGCAGTTCTTC. Protein sequence: CASSSLAGGDNEQFF.

This sequence joins TRBV4-2 and TRBJ2-7, with TRBD2 identical over 8 bases. V dropped 1 base and J dropped 0; count of bases not matched to a gene: 2. Germline-derived CDR1 and CDR2 are LGHNA and YNFKEQ. The CDR3 has 15 residues. DNA of the CDR3: TGTGCCAGCAGCCAAGGGAGCGGGAGCTCCTACGAGCAGTACTTC. This codes for CASSQGSGSSYEQYF.

The V gene is TRBV5-1, the J gene TRBJ2-1; 9 bases match TRBD1. Germline CDR1 is SGHRS and CDR2 is YFSETQ. The length of the CDR3 is 16 residues. The V segment lost 1 base and the J segment 6 bases; nucleotides outside the gene matches: 8. CDR3 region: CASSLTGTGSRNEQFF. CDR3 sequence (DNA): TGCGCCAGCAGCTTGACCGGGACAGGGTCTCGCAATGAGCAGTTCTTC.

The V gene is TRBV29-1, the J gene TRBJ1-2, with D possibly matching TRBD1 (5 bases). Germline V CDR1 and CDR2: SQVTM, ANQGSEA. The CDR3 contains 11 residues. The V and J ends lost 3 bases and 3 bases respectively, with 5 bases between them. CDR3 loop: CSVDRDYGYTF. CDR3 coding DNA: TGCAGCGTTGACAGGGACTATGGCTACACCTTC.

This clone is medium-sized by frequency. The sample carries other DNA sequences with the same CDR3. This chain joins TRBV2 and TRBJ2-7; TRBD1 matches at 9 bases. In germline, CDR1 is SNHLY, CDR2 FYNNEI. The V and J ends lost 2 bases and 2 bases, in that order; junction bases with no gene match: 4. There are 15 residues in the CDR3. The CDR3 spells CASSELGQGPYEQYF. In DNA form, the CDR3 reads TGTGCCAGCAGTGAATTGGGACAGGGTCCCTACGAGCAGTACTTC.

The chain has TRBV2 and TRBJ1-4; possibly TRBD1 for D (6 bases). V was trimmed by 1 base and J by 6 bases, leaving 9 bases between them. Germline loops: CDR1 SNHLY, CDR2 FYNNEI. This CDR3 is built from 14 residues. DNA for the CDR3: TGTGCCAGCAGTGAAGTGGGGGCTTATGAAAAACTGTTTTTT. The encoded protein is CASSEVGAYEKLFF.

The genes are TRBV28 and TRBJ1-3; TRBD1 might be the D (6 bases). Deletions cut 10 bases from V and 2 bases from J, with 15 bases between. The V gene's germline CDR1 is MDHEN and CDR2 SYDVKM. The CDR3 totals 14 residues. This CDR3 is CATTPGQTGNTIYF. The DNA of the CDR3 is TGTGCCACAACCCCCGGACAGACTGGAAACACCATATATTTT.

V is TRBV19 and J is TRBJ2-1, with D tentatively TRBD1 (6 bases). With 8 bases removed from V and 8 bases from J, the gap between germline ends came to 10 bases. CDR1 is LNHDA, CDR2 SQIVND, per germline (reference sequence). This CDR3 has 11 residues. For the CDR3, the DNA is TGTGCCAGTGGACAGACCTATGAGCAGTTCTTC. Its translation: CASGQTYEQFF.

The genes are TRBV9 and TRBJ2-2, with 11 bases aligning to TRBD2. This CDR3 has 15 amino acids. Germline CDR1 reads SGDLS; CDR2 reads YYNGEE. The J segment lost 6 bases and the V segment lost 5 bases, leaving 6 bases of the junction unmatched. The CDR3: CASSLAGGLPGELFF. As DNA, the CDR3 is TGTGCCAGCAGTTTAGCGGGGGGGCTACCCGGGGAGCTGTTTTTT. The variable domain in full, with the rest retrieved from reference TRBV9 and TRBJ2-2, is DSGVTQTPKHLITATGQRVTLRCSPRSGDLSVYWYQQSLDQGLQFLIQYYNGEERAKGNILERFSAQQFPDLHSELNLSSLELGDSALYFCASSLAGGLPGELFFGEGSRLTVL.

V and J are TRBV29-1 and TRBJ1-1; perhaps TRBD1 as D (6 bases). The CDR3 sequence is 12 residues long. Germline CDR1 SQVTM, CDR2 ANQGSEA. In nucleotides, the CDR3 is TGCACCGTAAATCAGGGGTCGGCTGAAGCTTTCTTT. Protein sequence: CTVNQGSAEAFF.

According to its frequency, this clone is medium-sized. The V gene is TRBV6-1, the J gene TRBJ2-7, with TRBD2 identical over 9 bases. V shed 1 base and J 6 bases; nucleotides not matched to a gene: 7. This CDR3 has 15 residues. Per germline, CDR1 MNHNS and CDR2 SASEGT. CDR3 amino acids: CASSEVSGGSGEQYF. In nucleotides, the CDR3 is TGTGCCAGCAGTGAAGTAAGCGGGGGGAGTGGCGAGCAGTACTTC.